The 6 T cell receptor beta chains listed next were all sequenced from one sample in a study of beta chain features in type 1 diabetes. These TCRs' antigens remain unknown. Study-wide points: In every one of the four CD4+ subsets, TCRB CDR3s were moderately but significantly shorter in Type 1 diabetes patients.

cDNA synthesis used the whole RNA isolate, giving expressed TCRB sequences. The assay was immunoSEQ multiplex PCR, and TCRdb's table has in-frame clones only and misses some. The data hold hundreds of thousands of clones, with about an eighth observed a single time. The specimen sequenced was naive CD4+ T cells from blood. The receptors derive from a man younger than 35 with type 1 diabetes.

Only a few counts were recorded for this clone. V and J are TRBV21-1 and TRBJ2-3; TRBD2 is the table's D call and was not checked against the DNA. TRBV21-1 is a listed pseudogene. The CDR3 runs 15 residues. CDR3 bases: TGTGCCAGCAGCAATGCACGAGACTACACAGATACGCAGTATTTT. Protein product: CASSNARDYTDTQYF.

This clone has a handful of counts. Other nucleotide sequences in the sample specify the same CDR3. The chain employs TRBV7-9 and TRBJ1-2, with TRBD1 identical over 7 bases. Trimming removed 5 bases from V and 3 bases from J; junction bases left unmatched: 6. Germline assignment: CDR1 SEHNR and CDR2 FQNEAQ (reference sequence). This CDR3 comprises 14 residues. The CDR3 nucleotides read TGTGCCAGCAGCCCAGGACAGGCTCACTATGGCTACACCTTC. It translates to CASSPGQAHYGYTF.

The rearrangement joins TRBV30 to TRBJ2-1; TRBD2 might be the D (6 bases). Per the germline V gene, CDR1 is GTSNPN and CDR2 is SVGIG (reference sequence). The length of the CDR3 is 13 residues. Trimming took 3 bases from V and 10 from J, leaving 16 bases between them. The CDR3 DNA is TGTGCCTGGAGCATACTAGCTGTCCCGGAGCAGTTCTTC. Encoded protein: CAWSILAVPEQFF.

This clone has a handful of counts. This chain links TRBV7-9 with TRBJ2-2; 8 nucleotides match TRBD2. CDR1 and CDR2 (germline): SEHNR, FQNEAQ (reference sequence). The length of the CDR3 is 15 residues. Trimming removed 5 bases from V and 4 bases from J; junction bases left unmatched: 6. The CDR3 spells CASSNRTSSTGELFF. The CDR3 DNA follows: TGTGCCAGCAGCAACAGGACTAGCAGCACCGGGGAGCTGTTTTTT.

This clone was detected only a few times. V usage is TRBV19 and J usage is TRBJ2-1; D not certain. V gave up 8 bases and J gave up 5 bases, with 13 bases separating them. This CDR3 has 13 amino acids. Germline V gives CDR1 LNHDA, CDR2 SQIVND (reference sequence). Here the CDR3 reads CASHGSWDNEQFF. In nucleotides, the CDR3 is TGTGCCAGTCATGGGTCCTGGGACAATGAGCAGTTCTTC.

This clone showed up just a few times. The V and J genes are TRBV5-8 and TRBJ1-5; no definite D call. Germline loops: CDR1 SGHTS, CDR2 YDEGEE. Trimming took off 1 base at V and 6 bases at J, with 14 bases between the two ends. The CDR3 totals 15 residues. CDR3 DNA: TGTGCCAGCAGCTTGAGTAGGTCGGGCGGTCAGCCCCAGCATTTT. Amino acids: CASSLSRSGGQPQHF.